This T cell receptor beta chain originates from a study of T cell changes during pregnancy in multiple sclerosis. TCRdb keeps only in-frame clones here, not all; method: immunoSEQ multiplex PCR. The table includes tens of thousands of clones, roughly 93% detected once. V lost 0 bases to trimming and J lost 2 bases, with 10 bases between them. The CDR3 runs 15 residues. In germline, CDR1 is SNHLY, CDR2 FYNNEI. The sequencing input was PBMCs (not recorded whether the cells were cultured). The genes are TRBV2 and TRBJ1-2, with no clear D. This TCR derives from a female donor with multiple sclerosis, enrolled in a pregnancy study. CDR3 protein: CASSEAKVQNYGYTF. The CDR3 DNA reads TGTGCCAGCAGTGAAGCAAAGGTTCAGAACTATGGCTACACCTTC.